This T cell receptor (beta chain) stems from a study of response to subunit inactivated influenza vaccine. General study findings and limits: The authors suggested that every seasonal influenza vaccination recruits few new T cells.

Worth noting for this clonotype: The antigen is undetermined.

TCRdb processed the RT-PCR reads anew with MiXCR; each CDR3 protein has one entry. The sample includes 600,000 to 850,000 distinct CDR3 sequences, 11% to 15% seen only once; the top ten take around 7.6%. The V end was cut by 1 base, the J end by 2 bases, with 12 bases between. The CDR3 is made up of 15 amino acids. Germline CDR1 LGHNA, CDR2 YSLEER. This receptor was taken from a man in his fifties who received an inactivated influenza vaccine. The chain joins TRBV4-3 to TRBJ2-7; D uncertain. The sequences come from PBMCs from blood, collected less than 15 days before vaccination. CDR3 DNA: TGCGCCAGCAGCCAAGGCTGGGTGGGGACCTACGAGCAGTACTTC. This gives the protein CASSQGWVGTYEQYF.